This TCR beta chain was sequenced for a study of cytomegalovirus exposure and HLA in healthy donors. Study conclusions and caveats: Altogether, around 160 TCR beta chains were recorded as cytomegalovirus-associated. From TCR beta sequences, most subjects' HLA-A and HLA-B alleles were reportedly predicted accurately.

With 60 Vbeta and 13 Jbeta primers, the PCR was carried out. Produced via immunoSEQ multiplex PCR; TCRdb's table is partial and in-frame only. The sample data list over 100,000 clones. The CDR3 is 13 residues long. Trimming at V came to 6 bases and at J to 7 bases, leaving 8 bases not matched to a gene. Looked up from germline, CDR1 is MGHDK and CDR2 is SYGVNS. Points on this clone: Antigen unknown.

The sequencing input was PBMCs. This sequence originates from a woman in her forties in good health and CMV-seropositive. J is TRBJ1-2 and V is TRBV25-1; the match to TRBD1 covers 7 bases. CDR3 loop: CASSDRAGGGYTF. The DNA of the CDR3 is TGTGCCAGCAGCGACAGGGCCGGGGGTGGCTACACCTTC.